This T cell receptor beta chain derives from a study of blood T cell repertoires in COVID-19. Study information: Samples representing acute and convalescent COVID-19 were sourced from the United States, Italy and Spain.

There are 16 residues in the CDR3. With V trimmed by 0 bases and J by 3 bases, 4 bases remained unmatched. Germline-derived CDR1 and CDR2 are MNHEY and SVGAGI. As handled by the study authors: Amplification with reference gene primers provided the estimates of nucleated cell counts. The table came from immunoSEQ multiplex PCR; TCRdb's copy has only in-frame clones and leaves some out. For V, J and clone size, that table is used; D and trimming come from the DNA. The table records approximately 100,000 clones, roughly nine tenths of them present only once. The specimen sequenced was peripheral blood. The receptor comes from a woman of 80 years or more in a cohort sampled during active COVID-19. The chain carries TRBV6-5 and TRBJ1-1, with TRBD1 matching 10 bases. CDR3 sequence reads: CASSYSTTGGHTEAFF. CDR3 nucleotides: TGTGCCAGCAGTTACTCGACGACAGGGGGCCACACTGAAGCTTTCTTT.